This is a list of T cell receptor beta chains from one sample in a study of blood T cell repertoires in COVID-19. Here immunoSEQ multiplex PCR was the method, and the copy in TCRdb shows in-frame clones only, minus some. The profile covers tens of thousands of clones, with roughly four fifths appearing a single time and under 50% taken by the ten largest. Sequenced material: peripheral blood. The receptors were gathered from a man older than 75 with active or convalescent COVID-19. Both conserved end residues are part of each CDR3.

v_gene: TRBV5-1; j_gene: TRBJ1-1; CDR3aa: CASRGTGSNTEAFF
v_gene: TRBV4-2; j_gene: TRBJ1-1; CDR3aa: CASSPTGPTEAFF
v_gene: TRBV12-5; j_gene: TRBJ2-1; CDR3aa: CATPTGDNEQFF
v_gene: TRBV11-2; j_gene: TRBJ2-1; CDR3aa: CASSPRGGLGDYDNEQFF
v_gene: TRBV27; j_gene: TRBJ2-1; CDR3aa: CASSLRLAGVNEQFF
v_gene: TRBV11-2; j_gene: TRBJ2-7; CDR3aa: CASSSPRGGRPEQYF
v_gene: TRBV24-1; j_gene: TRBJ2-1; CDR3aa: CATSDRSLRAGGLYNEQFF
v_gene: TRBV9; j_gene: TRBJ2-3; CDR3aa: CASSVNLAGVTDTQYF
v_gene: TRBV30; j_gene: TRBJ2-5; CDR3aa: CAWGPFETQYF
v_gene: TRBV12-3/TRBV12-4; j_gene: TRBJ1-6; CDR3aa: CASRTGFDSPLHF
v_gene: TRBV7-9; j_gene: TRBJ2-2; CDR3aa: CASSFRAGNTGELFF
v_gene: TRBV20-1; j_gene: TRBJ2-3; CDR3aa: CSASRGYTDTQYF
v_gene: TRBV7-2; j_gene: TRBJ2-1; CDR3aa: CASSQVDRYEQFF
v_gene: TRBV21-1; j_gene: TRBJ2-2; CDR3aa: CASSKRGTSGTGGVGELFF